The 17 T cell receptor beta chains presented below share a single source sample, sequenced in a study of monozygotic twins with inflammatory bowel disease (dated by TCRdb to the late 2010s). To prepare the library, 5' RACE was applied. Sequencing used an Illumina HiSeq 2500. The reads underwent TCRdb reprocessing, giving one record for each CDR3 protein sequence and no DNA. In this sample's table one finds 150,000 to 200,000 distinct CDR3 sequences. The top ten clones comprise 7.4% of the sample. The specimen was blood. The receptor source for this set is a human donor with ulcerative colitis or Crohn's disease, or a healthy co-twin of an affected twin (not recorded which).

The V and J genes are TRBV7-7 and TRBJ2-5; TCRdb picks TRBD1, but there is no DNA to check that call. The CDR3 is made up of 14 amino acids. Germline-derived CDR1 and CDR2 are SSHAT and FNYEAQ (reference sequence). CDR3 sequence: CASSPLGPVETQYF.

The rearrangement uses TRBV28 and TRBJ2-1; TCRdb designates TRBD2, a call that cannot be tested without DNA. The CDR3 is made up of 11 amino acids. Germline V gene sequence: CDR1 MDHEN, CDR2 SYDVKM. The CDR3 loop is CAGGDYNEQFF.

The rearrangement links TRBV30 to TRBJ2-1; TCRdb designates TRBD1, a call that cannot be tested without DNA. The CDR3 covers 15 residues. The germline gives CDR1 GTSNPN, CDR2 SVGIG (reference sequence). CDR3: CAWQQQGSVYNEQFF.

The chain couples TRBV6-5 to TRBJ1-4; TCRdb designates TRBD1, a call that cannot be tested without DNA. The CDR3 has 13 amino acids. In germline, CDR1 is MNHEY, CDR2 SVGAGI. The CDR3 protein is CASRPPGGEKLFF.

The chain couples TRBV5-4 to TRBJ2-7; the TCRdb D gene call, TRBD2, has no DNA to confirm it. The CDR3 runs to 16 residues. CDR1 is SGHNT, CDR2 YYREEE, per germline (reference sequence). The CDR3 sequence: CASSTEPGLAGDEQYF.

The rearrangement joins TRBV7-9 to TRBJ2-5. This CDR3 has 11 amino acids. The germline V gene encodes CDR1 SEHNR and CDR2 FQNEAQ (reference sequence). The chain's CDR3 is CASSSRETQYF.

This sequence joins TRBV5-1 and TRBJ2-2; TCRdb lists TRBD1, though no DNA is available to test this call. The CDR3 spans 16 residues. In germline, CDR1 is SGHRS, CDR2 YFSETQ. This CDR3 reads CASRTGLLESTGELFF. Drawing the rest from reference TRBV5-1 and TRBJ2-2, the complete variable domain is KAGVTQTPRYLIKTRGQQVTLSCSPISGHRSVSWYQQTPGQGLQFLFEYFSETQRNKGNFPGRFSGRQFSNSRSEMNVSTLELGDSALYLCASRTGLLESTGELFFGEGSRLTVL.

The V and J genes are TRBV12-3 or TRBV12-4 and TRBJ2-2; TCRdb calls TRBD2, which cannot be checked without DNA. The CDR3 consists of 15 residues. CDR3 in amino acids: CASSPGLANTGELFF.

This chain uses TRBV5-5 with TRBJ2-2; absent DNA, TCRdb's TRBD1 call cannot be checked. This CDR3 has 18 residues. Looked up from germline, CDR1 is SGHKS and CDR2 is YYEKEE (reference sequence). CDR3 residues: CASSSLMWRFANTGELFF. Filled out from reference TRBV5-5 and TRBJ2-2, the complete variable domain reads DAGVTQSPTHLIKTRGQQVTLRCSPISGHKSVSWYQQVLGQGPQFIFQYYEKEERGRGNFPDRFSARQFPNYSSELNVNALLLGDSALYLCASSSLMWRFANTGELFFGEGSRLTVL.

The V and J genes are TRBV2 and TRBJ2-6; the TRBD1 assignment by TCRdb is unverifiable without DNA. The CDR3 is made up of 15 amino acids. Germline values: CDR1 SNHLY, CDR2 FYNNEI. CDR3: CASSGGDSGANVLTF.

V usage is TRBV19 and J usage is TRBJ1-5. Germline loops: CDR1 LNHDA, CDR2 SQIVND (reference sequence). The CDR3 loop spans 13 amino acids. The CDR3 spells CASSWESNQPQHF.

This chain connects TRBV18 to TRBJ2-2; there is no DNA to check the TCRdb D call of TRBD1. The germline V gene encodes CDR1 KGHSH and CDR2 LQKENI. This CDR3 has 17 residues. CDR3 residues: CASSPPIGTPETGELFF.

The chain has TRBV6-4 and TRBJ2-3; TCRdb indicates TRBD2, and absent DNA this call remains unverified. This CDR3 comprises 19 residues. The germline CDR1 and CDR2 sequences are MRHNA and SNTAGT. CDR3 protein: CASSDSGLAGETSTDTQYF.

The V and J genes are TRBV20-1 and TRBJ2-7. The CDR3 has 14 amino acids. Germline CDR1 and CDR2: DFQATT and SNEGSKA (reference sequence). CDR3 sequence: CSARWASDSYEQYF.

This sequence joins TRBV7-6 and TRBJ1-5; TCRdb's D call, TRBD1, is unchecked because there is no DNA. CDR1 is SGHVS and CDR2 is FNYEAQ in the germline V gene. CDR3 length equals 15 residues. Here the CDR3 reads CASSLGQGASQPQHF.

This rearrangement joins TRBV7-2 to TRBJ2-1; absent DNA, TCRdb's TRBD2 call cannot be checked. The CDR3 contains 15 residues. Germline V gives CDR1 SGHTA, CDR2 FQGNSA. CDR3 region: CASSSLQRGGNEQFF.

CDR3 protein: CASSYIRGASSGNTIYF. This chain uses TRBV6-5 with TRBJ1-3. The CDR3 is 17 amino acids. From germline, CDR1 is MNHEY and CDR2 SVGAGI.